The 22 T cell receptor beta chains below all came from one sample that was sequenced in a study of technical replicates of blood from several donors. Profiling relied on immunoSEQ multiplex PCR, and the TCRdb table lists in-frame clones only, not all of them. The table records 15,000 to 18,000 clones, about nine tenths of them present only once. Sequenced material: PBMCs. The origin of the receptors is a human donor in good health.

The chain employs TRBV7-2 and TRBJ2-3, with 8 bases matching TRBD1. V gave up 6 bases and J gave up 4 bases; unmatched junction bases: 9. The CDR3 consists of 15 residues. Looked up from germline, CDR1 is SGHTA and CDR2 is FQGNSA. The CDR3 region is CASRPRQGASDTQYF. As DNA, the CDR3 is TGTGCCAGCAGGCCACGGCAGGGGGCGTCAGATACGCAGTATTTT.

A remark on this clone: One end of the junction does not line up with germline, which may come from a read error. The CDR3 loop is CASSLGQLYDEQFF. Written as DNA, the CDR3 is TGCGCCAGCAGCTTGGGACAGCTCTACGATGAGCAGTTCTTC. The genes are TRBV5-1 and TRBJ2-1, with TRBD1 as a possible D gene (5 bases). The CDR3 is 14 amino acids. Germline assignment: CDR1 SGHRS and CDR2 YFSETQ.

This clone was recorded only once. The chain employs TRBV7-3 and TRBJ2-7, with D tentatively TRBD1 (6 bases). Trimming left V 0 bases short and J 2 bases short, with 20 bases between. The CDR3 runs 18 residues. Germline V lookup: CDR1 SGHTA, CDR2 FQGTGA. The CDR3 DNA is TGTGCCAGCAGCTTAACGTTCGTCGGCAGGGGAACTACCTACGAGCAGTACTTC. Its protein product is CASSLTFVGRGTTYEQYF.

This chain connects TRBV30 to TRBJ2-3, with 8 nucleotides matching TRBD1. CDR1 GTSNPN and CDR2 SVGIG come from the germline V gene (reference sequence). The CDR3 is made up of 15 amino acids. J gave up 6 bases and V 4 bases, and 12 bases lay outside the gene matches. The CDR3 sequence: CAWNIGTGPSDTQYF. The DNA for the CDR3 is TGTGCCTGGAATATCGGGACAGGTCCTTCGGATACGCAGTATTTT.

CDR3 bases: TGCGCCAGCAGCATGAAGGGGGAATCTAGCACCGGGGAGCTGTTTTTT. This translates into CASSMKGESSTGELFF. The V gene is TRBV5-1, the J gene TRBJ2-2; D perhaps matches TRBD1 (6 bases). Germline lookup yields CDR1 SGHRS and CDR2 YFSETQ. The CDR3 spans 16 residues. V was trimmed by 4 bases and J by 4 bases, leaving 17 bases between them.

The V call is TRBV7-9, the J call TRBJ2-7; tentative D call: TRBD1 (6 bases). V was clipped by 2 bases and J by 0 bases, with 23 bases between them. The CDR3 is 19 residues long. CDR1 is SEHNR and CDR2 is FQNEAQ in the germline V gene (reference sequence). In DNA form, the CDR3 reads TGTGCCAGCAGCTTAAAAGGAATAACCGGGACACAGAGCTCCTACGAGCAGTACTTC. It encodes CASSLKGITGTQSSYEQYF. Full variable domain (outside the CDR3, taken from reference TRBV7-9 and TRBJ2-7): DTGVSQNPRHKITKRGQNVTFRCDPISEHNRLYWYRQTLGQGPEFLTYFQNEAQLEKSRLLSDRFSAERPKGSFSTLEIQRTEQGDSAMYLCASSLKGITGTQSSYEQYFGPGTRLTVT.

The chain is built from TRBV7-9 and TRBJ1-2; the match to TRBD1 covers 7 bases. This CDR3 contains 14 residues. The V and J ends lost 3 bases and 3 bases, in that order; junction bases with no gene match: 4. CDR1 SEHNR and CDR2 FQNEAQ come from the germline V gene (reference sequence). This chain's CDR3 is CASSFEGTDYGYTF. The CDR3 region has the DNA TGTGCCAGCAGCTTTGAGGGGACAGACTATGGCTACACCTTC.

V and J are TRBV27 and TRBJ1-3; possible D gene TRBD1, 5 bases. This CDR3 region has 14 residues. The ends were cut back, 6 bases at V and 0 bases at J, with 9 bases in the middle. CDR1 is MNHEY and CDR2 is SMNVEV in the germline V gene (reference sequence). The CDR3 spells CASSGGVSGNTIYF. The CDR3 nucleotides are TGTGCCAGCAGCGGAGGGGTCTCTGGAAACACCATATATTTT.

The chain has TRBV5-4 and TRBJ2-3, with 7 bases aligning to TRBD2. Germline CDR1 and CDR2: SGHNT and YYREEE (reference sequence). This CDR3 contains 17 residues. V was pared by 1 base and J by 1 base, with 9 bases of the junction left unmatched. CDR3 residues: CASSLRLGRERTDTQYF. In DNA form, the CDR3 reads TGTGCCAGCAGCTTGAGGTTGGGGCGGGAGCGCACAGATACGCAGTATTTT.

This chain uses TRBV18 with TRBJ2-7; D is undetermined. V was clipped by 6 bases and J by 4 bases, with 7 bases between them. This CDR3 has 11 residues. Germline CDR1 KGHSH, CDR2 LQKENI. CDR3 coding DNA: TGTGCCAGCTCGACTGGGTACGAGCAGTACTTC. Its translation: CASSTGYEQYF.

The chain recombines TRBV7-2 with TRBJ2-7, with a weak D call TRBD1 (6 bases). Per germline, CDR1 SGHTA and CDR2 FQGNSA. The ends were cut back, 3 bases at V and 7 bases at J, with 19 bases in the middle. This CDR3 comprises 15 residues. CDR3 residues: CASSLSAGAQGEQYF. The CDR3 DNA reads TGTGCCAGCAGCTTGAGCGCGGGCGCGCAGGGGGAGCAGTACTTC. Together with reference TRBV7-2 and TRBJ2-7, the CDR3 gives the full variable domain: GAGVSQSPSNKVTEKGKDVELRCDPISGHTALYWYRQSLGQGLEFLIYFQGNSAPDKSGLPSDRFSAERTGGSVSTLTIQRTQQEDSAVYLCASSLSAGAQGEQYFGPGTRLTVT.

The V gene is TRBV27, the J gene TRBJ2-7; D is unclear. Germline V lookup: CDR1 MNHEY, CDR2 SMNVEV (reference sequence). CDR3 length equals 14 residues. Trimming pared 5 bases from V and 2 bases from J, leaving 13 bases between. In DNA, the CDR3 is TGTGCCAGCAGTGTGAGCGATAAGACCTACGAGCAGTACTTC. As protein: CASSVSDKTYEQYF.

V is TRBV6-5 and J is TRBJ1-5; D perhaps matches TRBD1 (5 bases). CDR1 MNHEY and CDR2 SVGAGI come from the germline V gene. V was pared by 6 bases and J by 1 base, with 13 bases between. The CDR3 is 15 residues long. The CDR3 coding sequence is TGTGCCAGCAGGGGGGGTGTAGGGAGCAATCAGCCCCAGCATTTT. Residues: CASRGGVGSNQPQHF.

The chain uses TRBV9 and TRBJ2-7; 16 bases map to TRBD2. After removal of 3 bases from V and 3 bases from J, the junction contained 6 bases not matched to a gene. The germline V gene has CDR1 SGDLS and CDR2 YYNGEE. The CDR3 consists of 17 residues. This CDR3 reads CASSAPGLAGGHYEQYF. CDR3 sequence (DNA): TGTGCCAGCAGCGCTCCGGGACTAGCGGGAGGGCACTACGAGCAGTACTTC.

CDR3 sequence reads: CASSTKTSGTGNEQFF. CDR3 DNA sequence: TGCGCCAGCAGCACAAAGACTAGCGGGACTGGCAATGAGCAGTTCTTC. V and J are TRBV5-1 and TRBJ2-1, with 11 bases that match TRBD2. V shed 4 bases, J shed 6 bases, and the junction held 9 bases outside the gene matches. Per germline, CDR1 SGHRS and CDR2 YFSETQ. This CDR3 has 16 residues.

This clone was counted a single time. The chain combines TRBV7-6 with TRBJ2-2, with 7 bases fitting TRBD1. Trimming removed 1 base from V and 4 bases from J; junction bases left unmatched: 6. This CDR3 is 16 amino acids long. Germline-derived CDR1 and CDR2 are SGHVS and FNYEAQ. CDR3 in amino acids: CASSLVRGWSTGELFF. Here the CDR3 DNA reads TGTGCCAGCAGCTTAGTCAGGGGGTGGTCCACCGGGGAGCTGTTTTTT.

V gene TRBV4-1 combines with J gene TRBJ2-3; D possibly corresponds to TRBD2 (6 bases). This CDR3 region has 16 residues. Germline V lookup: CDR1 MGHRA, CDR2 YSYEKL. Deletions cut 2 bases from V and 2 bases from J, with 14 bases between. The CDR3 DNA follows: TGCGCCAGCAGCCAACCTTCGGGCGGGAACACAGATACGCAGTATTTT. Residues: CASSQPSGGNTDTQYF.

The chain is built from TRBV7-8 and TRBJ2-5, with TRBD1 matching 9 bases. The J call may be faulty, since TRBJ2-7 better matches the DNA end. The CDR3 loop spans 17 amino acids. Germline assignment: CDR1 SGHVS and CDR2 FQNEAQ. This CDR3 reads CASSSHTTGTGRREQYF. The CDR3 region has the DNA TGTGCCAGCAGCTCCCATACCACCGGGACAGGGCGGCGCGAGCAGTACTTC.

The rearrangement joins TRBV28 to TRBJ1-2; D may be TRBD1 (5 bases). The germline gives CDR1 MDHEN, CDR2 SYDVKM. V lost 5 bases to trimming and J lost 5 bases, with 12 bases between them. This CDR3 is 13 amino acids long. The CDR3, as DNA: TGTGCCAGCAGTGAGACAGCTATGTATGGCTACACCTTC. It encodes CASSETAMYGYTF.

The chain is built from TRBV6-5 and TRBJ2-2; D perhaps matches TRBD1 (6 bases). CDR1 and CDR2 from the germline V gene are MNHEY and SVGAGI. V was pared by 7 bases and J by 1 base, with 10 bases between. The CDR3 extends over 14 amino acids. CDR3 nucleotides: TGTGCCAGCACCCCGGACAGGAACACCGGGGAGCTGTTTTTT. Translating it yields CASTPDRNTGELFF.

CDR3 in DNA: TGTGCCAGCGCTCAGGGCAATCAGCCCCAGCATTTT. Its protein product is CASAQGNQPQHF. This chain links TRBV6-6 with TRBJ1-5; no firm D call. Trimming removed 8 bases at V and 2 bases at J, with 7 bases between. Looked up from germline, CDR1 is MNHNY and CDR2 is SVGAGI (reference sequence). The CDR3 spans 12 residues.

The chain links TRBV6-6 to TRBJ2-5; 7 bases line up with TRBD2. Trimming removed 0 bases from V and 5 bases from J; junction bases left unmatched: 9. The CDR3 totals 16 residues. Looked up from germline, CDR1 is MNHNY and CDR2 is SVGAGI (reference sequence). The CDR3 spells CASSYSATQGGETQYF. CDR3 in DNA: TGTGCCAGCAGTTACTCGGCGACCCAGGGAGGGGAGACCCAGTACTTC.